A selection of T cell receptor beta chains follows, all from one sample in a study of T cell repertoires in cytomegalovirus infection. TCRdb reprocessed the reads with MiXCR, giving one entry per CDR3 protein. The sample carries some 440,000 distinct CDR3 sequences, under 40% recorded once. Sequencing used PBMCs. Every receptor here comes from a human donor in good health (CMV status not recorded). Some clones in this sample may be carry-over from other donors' samples. Each CDR3 is given with its conserved first and last residue. The order of the fields is clone size, V gene, D gene, J gene, CDR3 protein, CDR3 DNA. The D gene is left open where the match is weak. Clone size, where shown, is once, few, many, or a class for clones that have expanded.

>NA|TRBV7-2|NA|TRBJ1-2
CASSTKDRDRVDGYPF
TGTGCCAGCAGCACAAAAGACCGGGACCGGGTGGATGGCTACCCTTTC
>many|TRBV6-5|NA|TRBJ1-5
CASRRTGSMSNQPQHF
TGTGCCAGCAGACGAACAGGGAGTATGAGCAATCAGCCCCAGCATTTT
>NA|TRBV9|NA|TRBJ1-1
CASSIIRAGMNTEAFF
TGTGCCAGCAGCATCATCAGGGCAGGGATGAACACTGAAGCTTTCTTT
>few|TRBV6-1|TRBD1|TRBJ1-5
CASSEARQGPFQNQPQHF
TGTGCCAGCAGTGAAGCGAGACAGGGCCCCTTCCAAAATCAGCCCCAGCATTTT
>NA|TRBV3-1|NA|TRBJ2-2
CASSQDRRPGNTGELFF
TGTGCCAGCAGCCAAGATCGTCGGCCAGGGAACACCGGGGAGCTGTTTTTT
>many|TRBV7-2|TRBD2|TRBJ2-2
CASSLGALATTGELFF
TGTGCCAGCAGCTTAGGGGCACTAGCGACCACCGGGGAGCTGTTTTTT
>NA|TRBV6-5|TRBD2|TRBJ2-5
CASSSPSSGVKETQYF
TGTGCCAGCAGTTCCCCCTCTAGCGGGGTGAAAGAGACCCAGTACTTC
>few|TRBV7-9|TRBD2|TRBJ2-3
CASSFGLAGASTDTQYF
TGTGCCAGCAGCTTCGGACTAGCGGGGGCGAGCACAGATACGCAGTATTTT
>few|TRBV29-1|NA|TRBJ2-3
CSVESWGPTDTQYF
TGCAGCGTTGAAAGTTGGGGTCCCACAGATACGCAGTATTTT
>few|TRBV6-5|NA|TRBJ2-1
CASSYSGEGVRDNEQFF
TGTGCCAGCAGTTACTCGGGGGAGGGGGTTCGGGACAATGAGCAGTTCTTC
>many|TRBV27|TRBD1|TRBJ1-6
CASSSSAGTAGSSPLHF
TGTGCCAGCAGTTCCTCAGCCGGGACAGCGGGAAGTTCACCCCTCCACTTT
>many|TRBV7-8|TRBD1|TRBJ1-1
CASSPRGTGGALANTEAFF
TGTGCCAGCAGCCCTAGGGGGACAGGGGGCGCTTTAGCTAACACTGAAGCTTTCTTT
>many|TRBV7-8|NA|TRBJ2-2
CASSLAPTSRNTGELFF
TGTGCCAGCAGCTTAGCGCCAACTAGCCGAAACACCGGGGAGCTGTTTTTT
>few|TRBV19|NA|TRBJ2-2
CASSFGLPNTGELFF
TGTGCCAGTAGTTTCGGTCTTCCGAACACCGGGGAGCTGTTTTTT
>NA|TRBV27|TRBD1|TRBJ1-1
CASSQRTGSTFF
TGTGCCAGCAGTCAAAGGACAGGGAGTACTTTCTTT
>NA|TRBV2|TRBD1|TRBJ1-2
CDSSALGTGGLYGYTF
TGTGACAGCAGCGCGTTAGGGACAGGGGGCCTCTATGGCTACACCTTC
>NA|TRBV7-3|TRBD1|TRBJ1-1
CASSPRGGQGVTEAFF
TGTGCCAGCAGCCCTAGGGGGGGGCAGGGGGTGACTGAAGCTTTCTTT
>NA|TRBV7-3|TRBD1|TRBJ1-1
CASSRGQDRNTEAFF
TGTGCCAGCAGCAGGGGACAGGACAGGAACACTGAAGCTTTCTTT
>few|TRBV29-1|NA|TRBJ1-2
CSVVEALYGYTF
TGCAGCGTTGTGGAAGCACTCTATGGCTACACCTTC
>few|TRBV11-2|NA|TRBJ1-1
CASSLVFGPGSNTEAFF
TGTGCCAGCAGCTTAGTCTTTGGGCCGGGGTCGAACACTGAAGCTTTCTTT
>many|TRBV7-8|NA|TRBJ1-1
CASSSTTWGEAFF
TGTGCCAGCAGCTCAACAACCTGGGGTGAAGCTTTCTTT
>few|TRBV7-2|NA|TRBJ1-6
CASSLNPFRGSPLHF
TGTGCCAGCAGCTTGAACCCATTCCGGGGTTCACCCCTCCACTTT
>few|TRBV7-6|TRBD2|TRBJ2-7
CASSLEPLSGGPYEQYF
TGTGCCAGCAGCTTAGAGCCTTTGAGCGGGGGGCCCTACGAGCAGTACTTC
>few|TRBV6-5|NA|TRBJ1-3
CASSYRTSGNTIYF
TGTGCCAGCAGTTACAGAACAAGTGGAAACACCATATATTTT